This record concerns one T cell receptor beta chain sequence. This entry comes from a study of blood T cells in healthy people across ages. Study information: With template switching, about one barcoded beta molecule was captured per two T cells.

Each of the donors had roughly 9.3 milliliters of peripheral blood drawn into EDTA-treated Vacutainer tubes. Combining a sample-barcoded 5' primer with a J-beta primer mix, a second PCR ran for roughly 6 to 12 cycles. Each cDNA molecule received a tag from a template-switch adaptor that had 12 random nucleotides. TCRdb used MiXCR to reprocess the 5' RACE reads, holding one entry per CDR3 protein. The sample lists 2 million or so distinct CDR3 sequences; about 49% were seen once. Germline V gives CDR1 SGHRS, CDR2 YFSETQ. Trimming shortened V by 4 bases and J by 1 base, and 14 bases separated the two germline ends. The length of the CDR3 is 15 residues.

The chain has TRBV5-1 and TRBJ1-2; tentative D call: TRBD1 (5 bases). The clonotype was recovered from a middle-aged woman in good health. Sequencing input: blood. The CDR3 loop is CASSPGNQINYGYTF. In nucleotides, the CDR3 is TGCGCCAGCAGCCCAGGGAACCAAATTAACTATGGCTACACCTTC.